This T cell receptor beta chain was found in a study of OX40 agonist ivuxolimab in advanced cancers. Study-level background: Ivuxolimab was an agonistic, fully human IgG2 monoclonal antibody directed against OX40 (CD134), a costimulatory receptor. Intravenous ivuxolimab was administered to patients every 2 weeks at six dose levels: 0.01, 0.1, 0.3, 1.5, 3 and 10 mg/kg. Prior anti-PD-1, anti-PD-L1 or anti-CTLA-4 therapy was permitted, and 30% to 50% of dose-escalation patients had received checkpoint inhibitors. The paper reports the monotherapy dose-escalation portion (N of about 50 patients) of the phase I ivuxolimab trial. Of the approximately 50 dose-escalation patients, hepatocellular carcinoma was present in approximately 20, melanoma in roughly 15, renal cell carcinoma in 9 and head and neck cancer in 9. Three dose-escalation patients achieved partial responses, one with hepatocellular carcinoma and two with cutaneous melanoma. The point of sequencing TCRbeta in the periphery was to test whether ivuxolimab changed TCR sequence diversity and drove clonal T-cell expansion. In the dose-escalation cohort, roughly 80% of patients were male, and the mean age was approximately 64 years, with a range of about 20 to 79.

What the study reported, not specific to this receptor: Low levels of normalized T-cell clonal expansion were also seen in some patients who did not respond. Clonal expansion of both CD4+ and CD8+ blood T cells was observed from baseline to week 6 at doses 0.1 to 3.0 mg/kg. In the 0.1-3.0 mg/kg groups, partial responders were among the patients with the lowest normalized peripheral clonal expansion, particularly in CD8+ T cells. After ivuxolimab, expanded clones were on average more numerous among CD8+ T cells than among CD4+ T cells. Antigen specificity was not determined for the clonally expanded peripheral T cells.

V is shortened by 0 bases, J by 6 bases, and the region joining them spans 6 bases. CDR1 and CDR2 are drawn from the germline V gene (reference sequence): DFQATT, SNEGSKA. Spanning cysteine to phenylalanine, the CDR3 consists of 11 amino acids. Just the 33-base CDR3 DNA is kept, in frame starting at base 1. For sequencing of the TCRbeta CDR3 region, genomic DNA was extracted from the sorted cells. TCRbeta CDR3 regions were sequenced using the immunoSEQ Assay. Drawn from immuneACCESS, this table holds only the in-frame rearrangements with V and J called that TCRdb kept. Clones are partly lost; checked studies trace under half to an unresolved V gene and leave the rest unexplained. The table for this sample lists 40,000 or so clones; around 89% of them were counted only once. The top ten clonotypes cover approximately 12% of the sample. On this clone itself: It has no known antigen specificity. No per-base quality is available; no much larger clone lies one base away.

Patients with a history of autoimmune disease or receiving systemic immunosuppression were excluded from the trial. In every dose cohort, peripheral blood was drawn for TCR sequencing at baseline, cycle 4 day 1, and cycle 7 day 1. Samples were obtained from an open-label, multicenter, first-in-human phase I dose-escalation trial of ivuxolimab. Adults with locally advanced or metastatic melanoma, renal cell, hepatocellular, or head and neck squamous cell carcinoma were enrolled in the trial. Before TCR sequencing, CD4+ and CD8+ T cells were separately sorted from peripheral blood. Recombination connected TRBV20-1 to TRBJ2-7; a tentative D match to TRBD1 spans 5 bases. This clonotype was sampled from an adult with an advanced solid tumor such as melanoma, head and neck, liver or kidney cancer. This specimen was CD4+ or CD8+ T cells sorted from blood, taken in a trial of the OX40 agonist ivuxolimab. CDR3 loop: CSARERGEQYF. The DNA is as follows: TGCAGTGCTAGAGAAAGGGGCGAGCAGTACTTC.